Listed below are T cell receptor beta chains from one sample, sequenced in a study of cytomegalovirus exposure and HLA in healthy donors. The data were produced by immunoSEQ multiplex PCR, yet TCRdb's version contains in-frame clones alone and is incomplete. The repertoire includes 150,000 to 200,000 clones, 79% of them detected once, and less than 2.5% sits in the top ten. What was sequenced was PBMCs. These receptors all come from a woman aged 45-59 years in good health and CMV-seronegative. Both conserved end residues are part of each CDR3. Fields, in order: V gene, J gene, clone size, D gene, CDR3 protein, CDR3 DNA. D genes are given only for firm matches. Where a row states a size, it is once, few, many or the class of an expanded clone; other rows omit it.

TRBV7-2,TRBJ2-6,-,-,CASSLGPGPPGANVLTF,TGTGCCAGCAGCTTAGGCCCAGGGCCCCCTGGGGCCAACGTCCTGACTTTC
TRBV9,TRBJ1-4,-,-,CASSVGAGPTTNEKLFF,TGTGCCAGCAGCGTAGGGGCAGGTCCGACAACTAATGAAAAACTGTTTTTT
TRBV7-9,TRBJ2-1,-,-,CASSSLSNEQFF,TGTGCCAGCAGCTCCCTGAGCAATGAGCAGTTCTTC
TRBV2,TRBJ2-1,-,TRBD1,CASTKQGPSHNNEQFF,TGTGCCAGCACCAAACAGGGGCCCTCCCACAACAATGAGCAGTTCTTC
TRBV9,TRBJ2-1,-,TRBD2,CASSAGLAGFRDEQFF,TGTGCCAGCAGCGCCGGACTAGCGGGGTTTAGGGATGAGCAGTTCTTC
TRBV9,TRBJ2-1,-,TRBD2,CASSVVASGSDEQFF,TGTGCCAGCAGCGTAGTGGCTAGCGGGAGCGATGAGCAGTTCTTC
TRBV7-2,TRBJ2-3,-,TRBD2,CASSLVGERGDTQYF,TGTGCCAGCAGCTTAGTTGGGGAGCGGGGAGATACGCAGTATTTT
TRBV7-9,TRBJ2-3,-,TRBD1,CASSLGGGQGVTQYF,TGTGCCAGCAGCTTGGGGGGGGGACAGGGTGTCACGCAGTATTTT
TRBV5-1,TRBJ1-3,-,-,CASSLVAGEGGNTIYF,TGCGCCAGCAGCTTGGTGGCAGGGGAAGGTGGAAACACCATATATTTT
TRBV6-6,TRBJ1-2,-,-,CASSARGQPGNYGYTF,TGTGCCAGCAGTGCTCGAGGACAGCCGGGGAACTATGGCTACACCTTC
TRBV18,TRBJ1-3,-,-,CASSLSRDIGSGNTIYF,TGTGCCAGCTCACTTTCCCGGGACATAGGCTCTGGAAACACCATATATTTT
TRBV6-5,TRBJ2-7,-,TRBD1,CASRRQGNYEQYF,TGTGCCAGCAGGAGACAGGGGAACTACGAGCAGTACTTC
TRBV4-1,TRBJ2-3,-,-,CASSQYDSSSTDTQYF,TGCGCCAGCAGCCAATACGACAGCTCTAGCACAGATACGCAGTATTTT
TRBV18,TRBJ2-3,once,-,CASSPKASTDTQYF,TGTGCCAGCTCACCGAAAGCGAGCACAGATACGCAGTATTTT
TRBV30,TRBJ2-7,-,TRBD1,CAWSSQGARSYEQYF,TGTGCCTGGAGTTCCCAGGGGGCCCGGTCCTACGAGCAGTACTTC
TRBV27,TRBJ1-2,-,-,CASSPRGYYGYTF,TGTGCCAGCAGTCCGAGGGGGTACTATGGCTACACCTTC